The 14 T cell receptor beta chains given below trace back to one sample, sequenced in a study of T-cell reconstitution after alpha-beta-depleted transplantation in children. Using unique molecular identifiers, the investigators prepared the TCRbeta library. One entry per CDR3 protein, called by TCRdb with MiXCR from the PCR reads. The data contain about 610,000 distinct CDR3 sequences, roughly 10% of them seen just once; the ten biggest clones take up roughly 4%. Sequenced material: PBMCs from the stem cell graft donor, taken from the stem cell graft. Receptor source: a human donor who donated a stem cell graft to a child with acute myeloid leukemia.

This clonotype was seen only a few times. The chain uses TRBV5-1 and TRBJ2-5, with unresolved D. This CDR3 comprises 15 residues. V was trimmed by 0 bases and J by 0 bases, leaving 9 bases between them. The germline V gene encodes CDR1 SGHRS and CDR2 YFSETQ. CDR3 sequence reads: CASSLANQYQETQYF. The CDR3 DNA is TGCGCCAGCAGCTTGGCAAATCAGTACCAAGAGACCCAGTACTTC.

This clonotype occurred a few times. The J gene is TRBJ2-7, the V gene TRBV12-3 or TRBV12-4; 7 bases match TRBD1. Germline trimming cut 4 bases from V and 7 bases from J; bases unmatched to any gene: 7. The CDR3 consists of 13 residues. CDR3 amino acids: CASSSVTGREQYF. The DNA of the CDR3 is TGTGCCAGCAGTTCCGTGACAGGGAGAGAGCAGTACTTC.

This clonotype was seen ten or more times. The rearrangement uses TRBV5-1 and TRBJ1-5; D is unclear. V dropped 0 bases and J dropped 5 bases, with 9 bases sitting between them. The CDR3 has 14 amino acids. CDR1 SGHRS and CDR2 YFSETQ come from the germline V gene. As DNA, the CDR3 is TGCGCCAGCAGCTTGGACTCTGGGGATCAGCCCCAGCATTTT. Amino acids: CASSLDSGDQPQHF.

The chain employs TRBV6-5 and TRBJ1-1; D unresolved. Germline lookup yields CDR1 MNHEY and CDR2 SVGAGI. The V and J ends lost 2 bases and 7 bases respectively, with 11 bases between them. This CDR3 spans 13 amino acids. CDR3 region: CASSYEGTGEAFF. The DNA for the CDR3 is TGTGCCAGCAGTTACGAGGGAACGGGTGAAGCTTTCTTT.

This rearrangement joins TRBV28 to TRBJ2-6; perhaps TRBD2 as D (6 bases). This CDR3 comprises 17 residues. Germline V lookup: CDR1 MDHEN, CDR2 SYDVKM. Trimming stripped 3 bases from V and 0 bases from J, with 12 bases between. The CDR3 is CASSFTGLSSGANVLTF. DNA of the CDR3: TGTGCCAGCAGTTTCACGGGACTCTCCTCTGGGGCCAACGTCCTGACTTTC.

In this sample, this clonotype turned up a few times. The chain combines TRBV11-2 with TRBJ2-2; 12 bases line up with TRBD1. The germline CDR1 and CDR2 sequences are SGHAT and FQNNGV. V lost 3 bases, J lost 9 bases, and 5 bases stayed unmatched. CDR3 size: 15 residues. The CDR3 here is CASSFTGTGGRELFF. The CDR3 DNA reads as TGTGCCAGCAGCTTCACCGGGACAGGGGGCAGGGAGCTGTTTTTT.

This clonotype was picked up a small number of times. The CDR3 here is CASRHHSGNTIYF. CDR3 bases: TGTGCCAGCAGGCACCACTCTGGAAACACCATATATTTT. The chain couples TRBV11-2 to TRBJ1-3; D gene ambiguous. Trimming cost V 6 bases and J 0 bases, with 6 bases left between them. The germline V gene has CDR1 SGHAT and CDR2 FQNNGV. The CDR3 has 13 amino acids.

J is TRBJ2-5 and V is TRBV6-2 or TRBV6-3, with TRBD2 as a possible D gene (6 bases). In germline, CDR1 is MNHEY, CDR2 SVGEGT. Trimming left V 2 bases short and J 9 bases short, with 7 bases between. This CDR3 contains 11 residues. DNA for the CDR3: TGTGCCAGCAGTTACGGCGGGGCCCAGTACTTC. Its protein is CASSYGGAQYF.

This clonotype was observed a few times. CDR3 nucleotide sequence: TGTGCCAGCAGTTGGGCGGACAGTCCGAATACGCAGTATTTT. Translation: CASSWADSPNTQYF. The rearrangement uses TRBV12-3 or TRBV12-4 and TRBJ2-3; D may be TRBD1 (6 bases). CDR3 length: 14 residues. V was shortened by 4 bases and J by 7 bases, with 15 bases between the two germline ends.

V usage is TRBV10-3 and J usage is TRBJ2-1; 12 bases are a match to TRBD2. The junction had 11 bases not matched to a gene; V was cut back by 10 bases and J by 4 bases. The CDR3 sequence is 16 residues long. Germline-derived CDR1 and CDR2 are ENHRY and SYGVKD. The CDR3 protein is CATLGASGREYNEQFF. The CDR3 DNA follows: TGTGCCACCCTAGGGGCTAGCGGGAGGGAATACAATGAGCAGTTCTTC.

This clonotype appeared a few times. The CDR3 DNA sequence: TGTGCCAGCAGCTTAAGGGGAGGGGAACAGCCCCAGCATTTT. This gives the protein CASSLRGGEQPQHF. This sequence joins TRBV7-2 and TRBJ1-5; D possibly corresponds to TRBD1 (5 bases). This CDR3 region has 14 residues. CDR1 and CDR2 (germline): SGHTA, FQGNSA. V was shortened by 2 bases and J by 7 bases, with 12 bases between the two germline ends.

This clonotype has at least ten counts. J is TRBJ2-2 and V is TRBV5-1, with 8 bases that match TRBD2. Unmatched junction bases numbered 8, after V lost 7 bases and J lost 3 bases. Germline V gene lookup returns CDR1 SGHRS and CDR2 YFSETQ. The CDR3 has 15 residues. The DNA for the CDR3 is TGCGCCAGCTCCTTAGCGGGAACGGACACCGGGGAGCTGTTTTTT. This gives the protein CASSLAGTDTGELFF.

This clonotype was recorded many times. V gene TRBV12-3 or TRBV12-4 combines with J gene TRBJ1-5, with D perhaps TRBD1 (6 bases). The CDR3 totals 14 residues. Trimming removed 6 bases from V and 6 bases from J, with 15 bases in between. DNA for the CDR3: TGTGCCAGCAGCAGTGCAGGGGATGGTCAGCCCCAGCATTTT. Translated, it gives CASSSAGDGQPQHF.

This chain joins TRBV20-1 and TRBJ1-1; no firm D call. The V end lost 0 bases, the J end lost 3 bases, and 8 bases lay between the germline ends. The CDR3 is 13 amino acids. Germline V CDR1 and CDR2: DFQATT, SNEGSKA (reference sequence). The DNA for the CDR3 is TGCAGTGCTAGAGAGCCCGGGGACACTGAAGCTTTCTTT. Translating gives CSAREPGDTEAFF.